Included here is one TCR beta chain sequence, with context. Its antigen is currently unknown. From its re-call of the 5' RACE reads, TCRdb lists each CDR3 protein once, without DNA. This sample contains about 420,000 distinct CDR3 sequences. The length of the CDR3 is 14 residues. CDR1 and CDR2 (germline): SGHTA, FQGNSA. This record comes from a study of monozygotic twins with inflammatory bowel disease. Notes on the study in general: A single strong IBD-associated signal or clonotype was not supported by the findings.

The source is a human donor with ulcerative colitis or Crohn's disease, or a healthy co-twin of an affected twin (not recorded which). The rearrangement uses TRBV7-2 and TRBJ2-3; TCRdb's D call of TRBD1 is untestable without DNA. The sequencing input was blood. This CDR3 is CASSSGRRTDTQYF. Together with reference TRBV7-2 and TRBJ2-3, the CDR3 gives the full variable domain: GAGVSQSPSNKVTEKGKDVELRCDPISGHTALYWYRQSLGQGLEFLIYFQGNSAPDKSGLPSDRFSAERTGGSVSTLTIQRTQQEDSAVYLCASSSGRRTDTQYFGPGTRLTVL.